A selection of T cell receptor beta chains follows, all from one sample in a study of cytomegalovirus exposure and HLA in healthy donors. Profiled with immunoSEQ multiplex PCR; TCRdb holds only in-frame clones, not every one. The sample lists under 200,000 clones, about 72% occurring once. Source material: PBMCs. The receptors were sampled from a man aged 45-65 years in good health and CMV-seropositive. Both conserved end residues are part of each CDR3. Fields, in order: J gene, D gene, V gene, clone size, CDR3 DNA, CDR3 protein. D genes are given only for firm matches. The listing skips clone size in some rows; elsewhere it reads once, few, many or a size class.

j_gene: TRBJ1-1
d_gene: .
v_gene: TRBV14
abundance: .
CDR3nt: TGTGCCAGCAGCCAAGACCCGGGAAGCACTGAAGCTTTCTTT
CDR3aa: CASSQDPGSTEAFF

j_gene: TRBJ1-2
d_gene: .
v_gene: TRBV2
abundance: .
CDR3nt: TGTGCCAGCGACTACTCGGCCTATGGCTACACCTTC
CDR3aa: CASDYSAYGYTF

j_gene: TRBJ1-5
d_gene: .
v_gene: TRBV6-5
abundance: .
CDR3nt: TGTGCCAGCAGGGCAGGGGTGAGCAATCAGCCCCAGCATTTT
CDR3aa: CASRAGVSNQPQHF

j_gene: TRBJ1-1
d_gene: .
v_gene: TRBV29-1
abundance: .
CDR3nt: TGCAGCGTTGAATCAGGGCTGAACACTGAAGCTTTCTTT
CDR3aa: CSVESGLNTEAFF

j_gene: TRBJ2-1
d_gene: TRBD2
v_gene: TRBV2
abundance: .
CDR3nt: TGTGCCAGCATAGGACTAGCGGGGAACAATGAGCAGTTCTTC
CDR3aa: CASIGLAGNNEQFF

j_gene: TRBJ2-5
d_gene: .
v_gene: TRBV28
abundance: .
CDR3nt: TGTGCCAGCAGTCCCCCGGGAGCAGGGCAAGAGACCCAGTACTTC
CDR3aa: CASSPPGAGQETQYF

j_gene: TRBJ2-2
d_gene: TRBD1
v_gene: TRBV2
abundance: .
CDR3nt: TGTGCCAGCATCTGGACAGGGGGGACAGGGGAGCTGTTTTTT
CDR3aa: CASIWTGGTGELFF

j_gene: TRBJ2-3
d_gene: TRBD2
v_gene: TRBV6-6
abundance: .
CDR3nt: TGTGCCAGCAGTTTTCTAGCGGGGGGCACAGATACGCAGTATTTT
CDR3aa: CASSFLAGGTDTQYF

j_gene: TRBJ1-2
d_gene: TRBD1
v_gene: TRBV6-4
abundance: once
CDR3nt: TGTGCCAGCAGTCAAACGCCCGGGACAGGGGCTTATGGCTACACCTTC
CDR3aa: CASSQTPGTGAYGYTF

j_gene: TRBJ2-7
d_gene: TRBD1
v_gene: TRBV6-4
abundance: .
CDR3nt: TGTGCCAGCAGTGCGGGGACAGGGAGCGAGCAGTACTTC
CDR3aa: CASSAGTGSEQYF

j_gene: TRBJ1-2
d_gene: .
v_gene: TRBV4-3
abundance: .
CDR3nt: TGCGCCAGCAGCCATCCCAGAGACAGCTACTATGGCTACACCTTC
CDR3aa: CASSHPRDSYYGYTF

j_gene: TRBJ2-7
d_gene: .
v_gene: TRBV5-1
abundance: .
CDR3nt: TGCGCCAGCAGCCAGGGACATTCGGCGGGCGAGCAGTACTTC
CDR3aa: CASSQGHSAGEQYF

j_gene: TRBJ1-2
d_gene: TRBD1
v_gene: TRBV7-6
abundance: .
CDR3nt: TGTGCCAGCAGCTTGGGACAGGGGGAATACTATGGCTACACCTTC
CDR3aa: CASSLGQGEYYGYTF

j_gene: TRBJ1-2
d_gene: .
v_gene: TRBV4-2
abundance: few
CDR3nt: TGTGCCAGCAGCCAAGACCCCTGGGCCTCCCAGGCCTATGGCTACACCTTC
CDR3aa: CASSQDPWASQAYGYTF

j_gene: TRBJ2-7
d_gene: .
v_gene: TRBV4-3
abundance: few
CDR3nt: TGCGCCAGCAGCCAGACGGTCGGCGGACACTCCTACGAGCAGTACTTC
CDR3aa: CASSQTVGGHSYEQYF

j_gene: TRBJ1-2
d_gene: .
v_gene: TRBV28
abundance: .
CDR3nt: TGTGCCAGCAGTTTACAGGGTCTTGTCTATGGCTACACCTTC
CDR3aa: CASSLQGLVYGYTF